This is a list of T cell receptor beta chains from one sample in a study of PD-1 blockade in classical Hodgkin lymphoma. Libraries were prepared by immunoSEQ multiplex PCR; TCRdb keeps only in-frame clonotypes and omits some of them. There are about 15,000 clones in the sample; over 70% occur only once, and approximately 1.9% lies in the top ten. Source: CD4+ T cells from blood, taken before the fourth cycle of nivolumab. The receptors come from a human donor with classical Hodgkin lymphoma. Each CDR3 is given with its conserved first and last residue. The order of the fields is V gene, J gene, D gene, CDR3 protein. The D gene is left open where the match is weak.

TRBV5-1	TRBJ2-3	NA	CASSSLPTGTYTSTDTQYF
TRBV6-1	TRBJ1-1	TRBD1	CASSPRGVSTEAFF
TRBV27	TRBJ1-2	NA	CASSQKANYGYTF
TRBV2	TRBJ2-1	TRBD2	CASRRTSPHEQFF
TRBV30	TRBJ2-2	NA	CACPIASNTGELFF
TRBV7-2	TRBJ1-1	NA	CASSLGRAVNTEAFF
TRBV15	TRBJ1-4	TRBD1	CATSSRQGRGEKLFF
TRBV7-9	TRBJ1-2	TRBD1	CASSPTGQANYGYTF
TRBV19	TRBJ2-5	TRBD2	CASSASGNGETQYF
TRBV2	TRBJ1-3	NA	CASRTDSGGSGNTIYF
TRBV5-1	TRBJ2-2	TRBD2	CASSEGLAGVNTGELFF
TRBV9	TRBJ2-6	NA	CASSGGKNGANVLTF
TRBV5-1	TRBJ2-7	TRBD1	CASSSGHWTGLFSYEQYF
TRBV7-8	TRBJ2-1	NA	CASSFRDNNEQFF
TRBV18	TRBJ2-6	TRBD2	CASSPISGPMTGANVLTF
TRBV21-1	TRBJ1-1	NA	CASIANNRGRANTEAFF